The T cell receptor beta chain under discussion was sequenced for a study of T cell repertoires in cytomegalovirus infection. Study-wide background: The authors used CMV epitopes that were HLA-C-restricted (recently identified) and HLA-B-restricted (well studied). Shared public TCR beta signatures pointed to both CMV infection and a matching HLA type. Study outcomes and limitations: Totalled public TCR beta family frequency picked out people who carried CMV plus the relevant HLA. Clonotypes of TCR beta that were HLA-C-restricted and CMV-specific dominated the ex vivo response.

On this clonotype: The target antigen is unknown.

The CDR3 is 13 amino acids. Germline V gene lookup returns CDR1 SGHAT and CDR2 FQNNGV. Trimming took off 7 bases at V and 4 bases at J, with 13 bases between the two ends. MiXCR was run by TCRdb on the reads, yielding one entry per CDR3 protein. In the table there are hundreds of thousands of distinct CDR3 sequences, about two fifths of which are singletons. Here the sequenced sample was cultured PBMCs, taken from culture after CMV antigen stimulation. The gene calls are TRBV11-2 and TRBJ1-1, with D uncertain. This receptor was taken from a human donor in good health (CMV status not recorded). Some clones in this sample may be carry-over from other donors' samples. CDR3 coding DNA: TGTGCCAGCACAGGAGATACGAGCACTGAAGCTTTCTTT. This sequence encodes CASTGDTSTEAFF.